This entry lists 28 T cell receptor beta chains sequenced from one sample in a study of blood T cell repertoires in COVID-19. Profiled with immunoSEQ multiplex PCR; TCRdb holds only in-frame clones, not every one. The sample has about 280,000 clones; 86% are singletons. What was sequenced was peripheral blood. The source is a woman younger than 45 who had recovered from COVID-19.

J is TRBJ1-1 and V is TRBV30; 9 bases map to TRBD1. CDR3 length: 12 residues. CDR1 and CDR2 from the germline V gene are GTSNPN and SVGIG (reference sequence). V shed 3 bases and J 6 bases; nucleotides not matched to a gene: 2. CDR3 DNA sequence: TGTGCCTGGAGCCGACAGGGGGCTGAAGCTTTCTTT. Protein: CAWSRQGAEAFF. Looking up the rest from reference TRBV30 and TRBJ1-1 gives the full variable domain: SQTIHQWPATLVQPVGSPLSLECTVEGTSNPNLYWYRQAAGRGLQLLFYSVGIGQISSEVPQNLSASRPQDRQFILSSKKLLLSDSGFYLCAWSRQGAEAFFGQGTRLTVV.

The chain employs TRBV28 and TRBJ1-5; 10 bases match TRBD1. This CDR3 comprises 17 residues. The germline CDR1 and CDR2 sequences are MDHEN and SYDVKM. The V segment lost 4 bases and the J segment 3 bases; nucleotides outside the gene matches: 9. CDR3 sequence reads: CASSSSLTGGVNQPQHF. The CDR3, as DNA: TGTGCCAGCAGTTCTTCTCTGACAGGGGGCGTCAATCAGCCCCAGCATTTT.

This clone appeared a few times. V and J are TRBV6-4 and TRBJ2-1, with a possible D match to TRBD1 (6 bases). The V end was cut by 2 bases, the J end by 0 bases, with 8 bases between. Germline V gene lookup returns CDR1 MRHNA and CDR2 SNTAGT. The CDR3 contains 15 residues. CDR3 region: CASSDLTGSYNEQFF. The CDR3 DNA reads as TGTGCCAGCAGTGACCTGACAGGCTCCTACAATGAGCAGTTCTTC.

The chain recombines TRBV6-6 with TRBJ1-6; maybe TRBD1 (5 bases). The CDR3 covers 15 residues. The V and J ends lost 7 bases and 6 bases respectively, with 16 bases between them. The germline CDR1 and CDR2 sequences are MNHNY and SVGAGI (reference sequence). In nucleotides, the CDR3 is TGTGCCAGCAACCCGGGGGGGTATGGTAATTCACCCCTCCACTTT. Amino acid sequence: CASNPGGYGNSPLHF.

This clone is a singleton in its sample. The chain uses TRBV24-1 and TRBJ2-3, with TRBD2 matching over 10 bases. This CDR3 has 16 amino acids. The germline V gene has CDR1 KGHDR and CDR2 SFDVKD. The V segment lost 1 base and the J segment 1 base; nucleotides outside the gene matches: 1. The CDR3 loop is CATSDFGLAGTDTQYF. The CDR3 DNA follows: TGTGCCACCAGTGATTTTGGACTAGCGGGCACAGATACGCAGTATTTT.

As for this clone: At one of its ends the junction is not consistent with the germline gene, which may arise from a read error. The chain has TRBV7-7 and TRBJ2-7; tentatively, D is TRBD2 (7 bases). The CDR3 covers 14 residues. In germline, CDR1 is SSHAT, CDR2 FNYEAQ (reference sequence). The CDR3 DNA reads TGTGCTAGCAGCTTAGGGGGGGGGTCCTACGAGCAGTACTTC. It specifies CASSLGGGSYEQYF.

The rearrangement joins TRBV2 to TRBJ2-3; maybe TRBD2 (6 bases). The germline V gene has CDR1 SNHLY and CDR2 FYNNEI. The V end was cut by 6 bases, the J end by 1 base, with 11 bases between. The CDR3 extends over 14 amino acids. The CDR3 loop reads CASREGVGTDTQYF. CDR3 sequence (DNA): TGTGCCAGCAGGGAGGGCGTAGGCACAGATACGCAGTATTTT.

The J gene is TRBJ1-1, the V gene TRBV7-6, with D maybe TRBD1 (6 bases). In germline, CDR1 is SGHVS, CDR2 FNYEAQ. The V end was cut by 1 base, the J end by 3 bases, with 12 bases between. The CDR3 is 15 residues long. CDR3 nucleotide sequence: TGTGCCAGCAGCTTAGGGGGAGGGGGGTACACTGAAGCTTTCTTT. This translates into CASSLGGGGYTEAFF.

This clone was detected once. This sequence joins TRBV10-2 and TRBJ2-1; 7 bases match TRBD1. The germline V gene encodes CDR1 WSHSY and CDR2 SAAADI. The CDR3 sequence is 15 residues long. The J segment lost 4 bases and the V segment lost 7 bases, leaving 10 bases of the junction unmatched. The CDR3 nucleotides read TGCGCCAGCAACGCAGAGGACAGGAGATACAATGAGCAGTTCTTC. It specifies CASNAEDRRYNEQFF.

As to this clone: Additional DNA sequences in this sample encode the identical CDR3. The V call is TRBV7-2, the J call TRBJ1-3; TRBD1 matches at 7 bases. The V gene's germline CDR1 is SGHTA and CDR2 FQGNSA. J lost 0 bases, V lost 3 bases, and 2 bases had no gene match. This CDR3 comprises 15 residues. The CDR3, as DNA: TGTGCCAGCAGCTTTGCAGGGGGCTCTGGAAACACCATATATTTT. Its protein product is CASSFAGGSGNTIYF.

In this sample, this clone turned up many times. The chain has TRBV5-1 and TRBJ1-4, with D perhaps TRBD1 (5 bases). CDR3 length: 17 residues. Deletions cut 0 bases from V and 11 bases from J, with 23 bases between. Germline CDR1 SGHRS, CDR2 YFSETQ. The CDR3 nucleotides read TGCGCCAGCAGCTTGGCTGGGGGTAGGACTACGGAGGAGAAACTGTTTTTT. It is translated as CASSLAGGRTTEEKLFF.

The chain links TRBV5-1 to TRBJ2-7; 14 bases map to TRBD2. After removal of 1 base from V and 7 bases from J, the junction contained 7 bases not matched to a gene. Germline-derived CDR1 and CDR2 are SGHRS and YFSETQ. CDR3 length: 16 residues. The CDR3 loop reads CASSLFGTSGRSEQYF. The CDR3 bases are TGCGCCAGCAGCTTGTTTGGGACTAGCGGGAGAAGTGAGCAGTACTTC.

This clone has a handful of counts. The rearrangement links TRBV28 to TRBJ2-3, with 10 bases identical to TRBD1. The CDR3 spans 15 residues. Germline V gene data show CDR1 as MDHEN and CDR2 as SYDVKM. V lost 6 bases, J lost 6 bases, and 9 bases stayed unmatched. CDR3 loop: CASSPRGQGIDTQYF. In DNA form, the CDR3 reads TGTGCCAGCAGCCCCCGGGGACAGGGGATCGATACGCAGTATTTT.

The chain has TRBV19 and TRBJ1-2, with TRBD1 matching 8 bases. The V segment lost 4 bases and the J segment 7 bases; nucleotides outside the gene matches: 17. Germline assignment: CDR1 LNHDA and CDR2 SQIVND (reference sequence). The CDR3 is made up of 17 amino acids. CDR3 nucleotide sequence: TGTGCCAGTAGTAGGAACCCGATGGGGACAGGCGGAGCTGGCTACACCTTC. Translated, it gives CASSRNPMGTGGAGYTF.

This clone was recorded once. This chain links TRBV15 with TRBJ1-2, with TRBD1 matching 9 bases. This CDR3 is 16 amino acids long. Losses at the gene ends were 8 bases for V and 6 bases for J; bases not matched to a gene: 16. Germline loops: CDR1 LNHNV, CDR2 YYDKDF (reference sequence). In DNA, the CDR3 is TGTGCCACCGCCAAGGGGTACCCACAGGGGGCGGATGGCTACACCTTC. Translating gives CATAKGYPQGADGYTF.

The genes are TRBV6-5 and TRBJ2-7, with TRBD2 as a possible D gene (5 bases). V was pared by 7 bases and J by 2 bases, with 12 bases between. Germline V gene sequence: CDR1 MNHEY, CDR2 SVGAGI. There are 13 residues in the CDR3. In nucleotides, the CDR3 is TGTGCCAGCACGAGGGATCCGGCCTACGAGCAGTACTTC. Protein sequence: CASTRDPAYEQYF.

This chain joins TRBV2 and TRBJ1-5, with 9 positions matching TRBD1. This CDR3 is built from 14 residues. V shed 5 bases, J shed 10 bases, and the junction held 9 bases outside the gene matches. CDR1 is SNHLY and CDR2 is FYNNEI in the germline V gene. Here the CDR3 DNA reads TGTGCCAGCAGTCCGGGACAGGGAATAATTCCCCAGCATTTT. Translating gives CASSPGQGIIPQHF.

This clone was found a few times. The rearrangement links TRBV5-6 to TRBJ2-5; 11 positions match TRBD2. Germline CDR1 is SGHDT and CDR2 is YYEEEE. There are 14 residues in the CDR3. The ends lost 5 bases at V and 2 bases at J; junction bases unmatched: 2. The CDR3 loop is CASSSGGGQETQYF. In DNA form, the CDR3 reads TGTGCCAGCAGTAGCGGGGGGGGGCAAGAGACCCAGTACTTC.

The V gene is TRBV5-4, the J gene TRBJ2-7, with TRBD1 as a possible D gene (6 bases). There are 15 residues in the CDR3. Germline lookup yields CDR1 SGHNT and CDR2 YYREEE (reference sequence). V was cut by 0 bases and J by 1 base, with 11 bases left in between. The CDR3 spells CASSLGGTHSYEQYF. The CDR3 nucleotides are TGTGCCAGCAGCTTGGGAGGGACACATTCCTACGAGCAGTACTTC.

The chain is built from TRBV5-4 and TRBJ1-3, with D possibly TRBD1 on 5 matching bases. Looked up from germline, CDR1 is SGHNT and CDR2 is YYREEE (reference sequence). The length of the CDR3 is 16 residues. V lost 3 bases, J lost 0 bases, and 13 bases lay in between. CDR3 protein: CASSSTDILSGNTIYF. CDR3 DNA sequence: TGTGCCAGCAGCTCTACGGACATTCTCTCTGGAAACACCATATATTTT.

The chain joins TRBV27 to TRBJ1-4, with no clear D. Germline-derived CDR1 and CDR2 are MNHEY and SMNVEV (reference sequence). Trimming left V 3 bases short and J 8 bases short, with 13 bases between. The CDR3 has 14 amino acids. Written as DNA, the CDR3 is TGTGCCAGCAGTTTCAATAACCCGGGGGAAAAACTGTTTTTT. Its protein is CASSFNNPGEKLFF. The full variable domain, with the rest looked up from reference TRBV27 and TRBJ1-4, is EAQVTQNPRYLITVTGKKLTVTCSQNMNHEYMSWYRQDPGLGLRQIYYSMNVEVTDKGDVPEGYKVSRKEKRNFPLILESPSPNQTSLYFCASSFNNPGEKLFFGSGTQLSVL.

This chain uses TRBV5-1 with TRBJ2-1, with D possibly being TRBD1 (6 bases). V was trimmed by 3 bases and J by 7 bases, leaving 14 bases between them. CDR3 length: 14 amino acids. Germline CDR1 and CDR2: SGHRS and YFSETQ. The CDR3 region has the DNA TGCGCCAGCAGCTCCGGGGACATAGCAAATGAGCAGTTCTTC. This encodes CASSSGDIANEQFF.

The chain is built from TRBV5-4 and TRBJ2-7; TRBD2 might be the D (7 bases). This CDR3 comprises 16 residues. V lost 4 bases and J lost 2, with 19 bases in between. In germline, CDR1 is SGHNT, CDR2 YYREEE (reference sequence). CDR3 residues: CASSRPGGGGTYEQYF. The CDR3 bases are TGTGCCAGCAGCCGACCCGGGGGAGGGGGAACCTACGAGCAGTACTTC.

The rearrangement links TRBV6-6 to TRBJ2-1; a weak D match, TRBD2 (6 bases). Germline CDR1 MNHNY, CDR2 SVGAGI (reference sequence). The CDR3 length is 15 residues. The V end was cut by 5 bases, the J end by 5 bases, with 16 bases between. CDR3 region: CASSAKGTWDNEQFF. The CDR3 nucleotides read TGTGCCAGCAGTGCCAAGGGGACTTGGGACAATGAGCAGTTCTTC.

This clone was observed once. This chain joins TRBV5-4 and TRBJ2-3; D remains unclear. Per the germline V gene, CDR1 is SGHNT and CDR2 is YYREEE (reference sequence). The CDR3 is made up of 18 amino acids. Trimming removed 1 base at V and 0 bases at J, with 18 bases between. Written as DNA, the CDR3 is TGTGCCAGCAGCTTGAGTCCCCTGAGGAGTACTAGCACAGATACGCAGTATTTT. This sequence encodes CASSLSPLRSTSTDTQYF.

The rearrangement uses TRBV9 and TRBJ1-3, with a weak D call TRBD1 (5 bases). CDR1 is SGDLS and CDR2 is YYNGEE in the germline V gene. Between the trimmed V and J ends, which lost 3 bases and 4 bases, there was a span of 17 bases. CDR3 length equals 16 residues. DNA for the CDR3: TGTGCCAGCAGCGGAGCGACAGCAACATTGGGAAACACCATATATTTT. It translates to CASSGATATLGNTIYF.

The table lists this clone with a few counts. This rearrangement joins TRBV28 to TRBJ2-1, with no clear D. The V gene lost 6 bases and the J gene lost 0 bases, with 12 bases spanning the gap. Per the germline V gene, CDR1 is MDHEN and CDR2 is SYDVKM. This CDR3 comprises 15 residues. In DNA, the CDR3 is TGTGCCAGCAGGGCGGCCACGAGCTCCTACAATGAGCAGTTCTTC. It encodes CASRAATSSYNEQFF. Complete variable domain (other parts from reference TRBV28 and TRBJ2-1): DVKVTQSSRYLVKRTGEKVFLECVQDMDHENMFWYRQDPGLGLRLIYFSYDVKMKEKGDIPEGYSVSREKKERFSLILESASTNQTSMYLCASRAATSSYNEQFFGPGTRLTVL.

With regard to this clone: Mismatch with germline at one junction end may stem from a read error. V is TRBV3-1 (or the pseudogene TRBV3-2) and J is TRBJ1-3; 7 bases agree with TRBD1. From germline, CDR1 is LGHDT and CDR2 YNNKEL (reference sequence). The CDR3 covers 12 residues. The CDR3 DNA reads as TGTGCCAGCAGCGCGAAAGGAGGGACAGAAACCTTT. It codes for CASSAKGGTETF.